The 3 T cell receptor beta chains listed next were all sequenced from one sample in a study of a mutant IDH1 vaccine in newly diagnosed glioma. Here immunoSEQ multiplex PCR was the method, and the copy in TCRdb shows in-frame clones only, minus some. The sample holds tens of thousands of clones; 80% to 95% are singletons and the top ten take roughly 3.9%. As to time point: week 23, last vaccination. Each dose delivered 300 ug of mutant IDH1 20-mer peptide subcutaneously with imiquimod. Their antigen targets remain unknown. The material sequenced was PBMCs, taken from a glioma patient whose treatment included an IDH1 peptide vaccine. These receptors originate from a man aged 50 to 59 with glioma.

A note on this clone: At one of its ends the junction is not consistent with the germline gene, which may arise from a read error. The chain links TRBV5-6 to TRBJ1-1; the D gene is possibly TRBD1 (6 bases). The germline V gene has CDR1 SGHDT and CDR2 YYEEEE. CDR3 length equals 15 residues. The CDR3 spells CASSLAAGHNTEAFF. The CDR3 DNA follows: TGTGCCAGCAGCTTGGCCGCGGGACATAACACAGAAGCTTTCTTT.

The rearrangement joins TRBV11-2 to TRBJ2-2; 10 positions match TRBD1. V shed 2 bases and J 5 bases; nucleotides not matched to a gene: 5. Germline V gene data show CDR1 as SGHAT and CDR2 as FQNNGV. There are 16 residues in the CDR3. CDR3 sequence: CASSLRGQGRTGELFF. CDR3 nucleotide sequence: TGTGCCAGCAGCTTAAGGGGACAGGGGAGAACCGGGGAGCTGTTTTTT.

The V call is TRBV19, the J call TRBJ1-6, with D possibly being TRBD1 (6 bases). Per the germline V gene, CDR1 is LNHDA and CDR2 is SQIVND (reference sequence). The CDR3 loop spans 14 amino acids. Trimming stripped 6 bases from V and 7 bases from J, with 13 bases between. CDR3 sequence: CASSITGSNSPLHF. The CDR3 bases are TGTGCCAGTAGCATTACAGGGAGCAATTCACCCCTCCACTTT. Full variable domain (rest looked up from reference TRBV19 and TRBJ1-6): DGGITQSPKYLFRKEGQNVTLSCEQNLNHDAMYWYRQDPGQGLRLIYYSQIVNDFQKGDIAEGYSVSREKKESFPLTVTSAQKNPTAFYLCASSITGSNSPLHFGNGTRLTVT.